Listed below are T cell receptor beta chains from one sample, sequenced in a study of T-cell reconstitution after alpha-beta-depleted transplantation in children. TCRdb ran MiXCR on the PCR reads and lists one entry per CDR3 protein. Among more than 400,000 distinct CDR3 sequences listed, over 9.5% were seen once. The sample here was PBMCs, mostly from graft donor cells, taken 180 days after TCRalphabeta/CD19-depleted stem cell transplant. Every receptor here comes from a female patient aged 2-15 years who had a stem cell transplant for aplastic anemia, so the T cells may come from the graft donor. The CDR3 runs from the conserved cysteine through the conserved F or W. The D gene is left open where the match is weak. Clone size is not always given. Where it is, it says once, few, many or a class for expanded clones.

>TRBV27|-|-|TRBJ2-3
CASSFLGTQYF
TGTGCCAGCAGTTTTCTAGGAACGCAGTATTTT
>TRBV7-2|few|-|TRBJ1-1
CASSLRSGAGTEAFF
TGTGCCAGCAGCCTACGTTCCGGCGCGGGCACTGAAGCTTTCTTT
>TRBV13|few|TRBD2|TRBJ2-3
CASSPRTSGRDTQYF
TGTGCCAGCAGCCCCCGGACTAGCGGGAGAGATACGCAGTATTTT
>TRBV3-1|many|-|TRBJ2-2
CASSQGHYTGELFF
TGTGCCAGCAGCCAAGGACACTACACCGGGGAGCTGTTTTTT
>TRBV28|many|-|TRBJ2-7
CASSFLRDARYDEQYF
TGTGCCAGCAGTTTTCTAAGGGATGCCCGGTATGACGAGCAGTACTTC
>TRBV11-2|few|TRBD2|TRBJ2-5
CASSLVIAGGQETQYF
TGTGCCAGCAGTTTAGTCATAGCGGGAGGGCAAGAGACCCAGTACTTC
>TRBV10-3|-|-|TRBJ2-1
CAISESPFENEQFF
TGTGCCATCAGTGAGTCCCCCTTCGAGAATGAGCAGTTCTTC
>TRBV9|few|-|TRBJ2-1
CASKEPGGANNEQFF
TGTGCCAGCAAAGAGCCGGGCGGGGCGAACAATGAGCAGTTCTTC
>TRBV7-9|many|TRBD2|TRBJ2-1
CASSTISGGEQFF
TGTGCCAGCAGCACCATCTCGGGGGGGGAGCAGTTCTTC
>TRBV12-3/TRBV12-4|-|-|TRBJ2-1
CASSLGQIAYNEQFF
TGTGCCAGCAGTTTAGGCCAGATAGCCTACAATGAGCAGTTCTTC
>TRBV4-2|few|TRBD2|TRBJ2-1
CASSLPGTSNEQFF
TGTGCCAGCAGCCTCCCCGGGACTAGCAATGAGCAGTTCTTC
>TRBV20-1|few|-|TRBJ1-3
CSARADGHSGNTIYF
TGCAGTGCTAGGGCCGACGGCCACTCTGGAAACACCATATATTTT
>TRBV20-1|few|-|TRBJ2-7
CSATAMSTGAYEQYF
TGCAGTGCTACAGCCATGTCGACAGGAGCCTACGAGCAGTACTTC
>TRBV12-3/TRBV12-4|many|TRBD2|TRBJ2-1
CASTFTSVDEQFF
TGTGCCAGCACTTTTACTAGCGTAGATGAGCAGTTCTTC
>TRBV4-3|many|TRBD1|TRBJ2-6
CASSHSYGTGSGANVLTF
TGCGCCAGCAGCCACTCCTATGGGACAGGGAGTGGGGCCAACGTCCTGACTTTC
>TRBV7-9|-|TRBD2|TRBJ2-7
CASSARSAGGPGEQYF
TGTGCCAGCAGCGCCCGGAGTGCGGGAGGGCCAGGAGAGCAGTACTTC
>TRBV28|-|-|TRBJ2-2
CASSEGQAGELFF
TGTGCCAGCAGTGAAGGACAAGCCGGGGAGCTGTTTTTT
>TRBV18|few|-|TRBJ1-5
CASSHDSNQPQHF
TGTGCCAGCTCACACGATAGCAATCAGCCCCAGCATTTT
>TRBV28|many|TRBD2|TRBJ2-1
CASSLDPGGYNEQFF
TGTGCCAGCAGTTTGGACCCGGGAGGGTACAATGAGCAGTTCTTC
>TRBV25-1|few|-|TRBJ2-3
CASSDPPSGPDTQYF
TGTGCCAGCAGTGATCCTCCCTCAGGGCCAGATACGCAGTATTTT
>TRBV29-1|many|TRBD1|TRBJ1-3
CSGGQGRGNTIYF
TGCAGCGGCGGACAGGGCAGGGGAAACACCATATATTTT
>TRBV7-9|-|-|TRBJ1-5
CASSNVTGRKWAQHF
TGTGCCAGCAGCAACGTGACGGGGCGAAAGTGGGCCCAGCATTTT
>TRBV5-1|-|-|TRBJ2-5
CASSPGGLGIQETQYF
TGCGCCAGCAGCCCCGGGGGCCTTGGGATCCAAGAGACCCAGTACTTC
>TRBV6-5|-|TRBD1|TRBJ1-2
CASSYPDRDYGYTF
TGTGCCAGCAGTTACCCGGACAGGGACTATGGCTACACCTTC
>TRBV3-1|few|TRBD2|TRBJ2-7
CASSQELAGALSSYEQYF
TGTGCCAGCAGCCAAGAACTAGCGGGGGCCCTAAGCTCCTACGAGCAGTACTTC
>TRBV20-1|-|-|TRBJ1-5
CSASRQRSNQPQHF
TGCAGTGCTAGTCGGCAGAGGAGTAATCAGCCCCAGCATTTT
>TRBV7-2|few|-|TRBJ2-7
CASSLAFFAGENEQYF
TGTGCCAGCAGCTTAGCGTTTTTTGCAGGGGAGAACGAGCAGTACTTC
>TRBV7-3|many|-|TRBJ2-3
CASSLNRLTSTDTQYF
TGTGCCAGCAGCTTAAACAGACTGACTAGCACAGATACGCAGTATTTT
>TRBV10-3|many|TRBD1|TRBJ2-2
CAISVQGEYNTGELFF
TGTGCCATCAGTGTCCAGGGGGAGTATAACACCGGGGAGCTGTTTTTT
>TRBV6-2/TRBV6-3|-|TRBD1|TRBJ2-2
CASSYSRDRERELFF
TGTGCCAGCAGTTACTCAAGGGACAGGGAGCGGGAGCTGTTTTTT
>TRBV29-1|many|-|TRBJ2-1
CSVEGKDSHNEQFF
TGCAGCGTTGAAGGAAAGGACAGCCACAATGAGCAGTTCTTC
>TRBV5-1|few|-|TRBJ2-5
CASSYGAVVQETQYF
TGCGCCAGCAGCTACGGAGCGGTAGTCCAAGAGACCCAGTACTTC
>TRBV6-2/TRBV6-3|few|-|TRBJ2-1
CASSPSLAAYNEQFF
TGTGCCAGCAGTCCCTCTCTAGCCGCCTACAATGAGCAGTTCTTC
>TRBV28|few|-|TRBJ2-7
CASSLDGRFYEQYF
TGTGCCAGCAGTTTAGACGGCAGGTTCTACGAGCAGTACTTC
>TRBV6-2/TRBV6-3|-|-|TRBJ1-5
CASTRDINQPQHF
TGTGCCAGCACCAGAGACATTAATCAGCCCCAGCATTTT
>TRBV7-2|many|TRBD2|TRBJ2-1
CASSLGREYEQFF
TGTGCCAGCAGCCTCGGGAGGGAATATGAGCAGTTCTTC
>TRBV3-1|few|TRBD2|TRBJ2-1
CASSPGLAGGISRFYNEQFF
TGTGCCAGCAGCCCGGGACTAGCGGGAGGGATTTCCCGTTTCTACAATGAGCAGTTCTTC
>TRBV12-3/TRBV12-4|many|-|TRBJ2-1
CASTYLVPSEQFF
TGTGCCAGCACATACCTTGTCCCCTCTGAGCAGTTCTTC
>TRBV27|few|-|TRBJ2-7
CASSLGSSVDYEQYF
TGTGCCAGCAGTTTGGGGTCTAGCGTTGACTACGAGCAGTACTTC
>TRBV5-1|few|-|TRBJ2-2
CASSLDRDGRVIPGELFF
TGCGCCAGCAGCTTGGACCGCGATGGCAGGGTAATTCCCGGGGAGCTGTTTTTT